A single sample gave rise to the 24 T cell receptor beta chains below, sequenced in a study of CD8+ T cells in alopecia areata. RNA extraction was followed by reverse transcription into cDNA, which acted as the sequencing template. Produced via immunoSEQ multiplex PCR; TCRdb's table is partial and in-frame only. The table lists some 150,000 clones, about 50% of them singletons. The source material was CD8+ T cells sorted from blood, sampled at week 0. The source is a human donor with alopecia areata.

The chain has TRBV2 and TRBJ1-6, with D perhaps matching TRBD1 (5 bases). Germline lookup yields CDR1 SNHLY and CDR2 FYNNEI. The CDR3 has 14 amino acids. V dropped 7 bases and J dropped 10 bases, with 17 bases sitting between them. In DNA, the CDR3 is TGTGCCAGCACCCCACTGGGGGAGCGATCACCCCTCCACTTT. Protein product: CASTPLGERSPLHF.

The CDR3 DNA reads as TGTGCCAGCAGCTTGGGCCTTAGCGACGAGAGGGACAATGAGCAGTTCTTC. It is translated as CASSLGLSDERDNEQFF. This chain connects TRBV5-5 to TRBJ2-1, with D possibly matching TRBD2 (5 bases). The CDR3 spans 17 residues. Germline CDR1 SGHKS, CDR2 YYEKEE (reference sequence). The ends were cut back, 0 bases at V and 5 bases at J, with 18 bases in the middle.

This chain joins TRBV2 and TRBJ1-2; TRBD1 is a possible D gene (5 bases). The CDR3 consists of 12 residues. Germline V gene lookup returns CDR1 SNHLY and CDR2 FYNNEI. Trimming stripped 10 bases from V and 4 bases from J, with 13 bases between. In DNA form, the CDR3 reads TGTGCCACAAGGGGTACGGTCTATGGCTACACCTTC. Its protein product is CATRGTVYGYTF.

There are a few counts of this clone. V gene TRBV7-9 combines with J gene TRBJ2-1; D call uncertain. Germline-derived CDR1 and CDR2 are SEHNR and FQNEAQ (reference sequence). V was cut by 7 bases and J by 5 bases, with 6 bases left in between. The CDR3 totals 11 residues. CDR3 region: CASTMNNEQFF. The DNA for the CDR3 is TGTGCCAGCACCATGAACAATGAGCAGTTCTTC.

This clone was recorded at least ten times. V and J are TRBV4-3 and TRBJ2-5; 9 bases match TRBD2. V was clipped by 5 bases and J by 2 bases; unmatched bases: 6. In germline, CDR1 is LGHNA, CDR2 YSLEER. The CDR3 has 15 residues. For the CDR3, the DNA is TGCGCCAGCAGCTCCGAGCGGGGGGCTCAAGAGACCCAGTACTTC. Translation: CASSSERGAQETQYF.

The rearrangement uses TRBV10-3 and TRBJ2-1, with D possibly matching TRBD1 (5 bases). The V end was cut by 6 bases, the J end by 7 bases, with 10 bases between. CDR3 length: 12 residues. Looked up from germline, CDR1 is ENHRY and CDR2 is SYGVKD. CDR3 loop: CAIRGGQNEQFF. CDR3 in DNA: TGTGCCATCAGGGGCGGACAAAATGAGCAGTTCTTC.

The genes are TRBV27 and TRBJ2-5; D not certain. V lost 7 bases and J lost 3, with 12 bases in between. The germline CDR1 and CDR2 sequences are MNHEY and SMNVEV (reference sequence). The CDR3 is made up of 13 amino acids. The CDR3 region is CASNPLGEETQYF. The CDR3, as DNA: TGTGCCAGCAATCCCCTCGGAGAAGAGACCCAGTACTTC.

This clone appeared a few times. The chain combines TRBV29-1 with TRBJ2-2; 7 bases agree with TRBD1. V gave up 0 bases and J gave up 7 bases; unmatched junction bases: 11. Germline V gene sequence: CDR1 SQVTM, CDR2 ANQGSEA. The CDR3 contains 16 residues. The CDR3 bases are TGCAGCGTTGAAGATCAGGGCAGGGGGATTGACGGGGAGCTGTTTTTT. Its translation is CSVEDQGRGIDGELFF.

CDR3 region: CAWSVGLGLYEQYF. CDR3 DNA: TGTGCCTGGAGTGTAGGGCTAGGTCTCTACGAGCAGTACTTC. The V gene is TRBV30, the J gene TRBJ2-7; no reliable D call. V lost 0 bases, J lost 3 bases, and 12 bases lay in between. Germline CDR1 and CDR2: GTSNPN and SVGIG (reference sequence). This CDR3 comprises 14 residues.

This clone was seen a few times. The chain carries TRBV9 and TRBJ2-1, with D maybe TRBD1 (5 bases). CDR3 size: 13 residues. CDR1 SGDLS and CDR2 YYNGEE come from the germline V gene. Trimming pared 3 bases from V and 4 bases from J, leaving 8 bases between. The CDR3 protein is CASSAGSYNEQFF. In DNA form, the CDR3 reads TGTGCCAGCAGCGCAGGGTCGTACAATGAGCAGTTCTTC.

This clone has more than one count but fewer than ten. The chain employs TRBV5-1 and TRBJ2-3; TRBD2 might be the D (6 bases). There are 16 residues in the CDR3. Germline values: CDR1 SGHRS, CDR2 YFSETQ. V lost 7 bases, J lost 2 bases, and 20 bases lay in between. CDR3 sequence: CASSPRGRNPTDTQYF. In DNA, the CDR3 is TGCGCCAGCTCCCCGCGGGGCCGAAACCCCACAGATACGCAGTATTTT.

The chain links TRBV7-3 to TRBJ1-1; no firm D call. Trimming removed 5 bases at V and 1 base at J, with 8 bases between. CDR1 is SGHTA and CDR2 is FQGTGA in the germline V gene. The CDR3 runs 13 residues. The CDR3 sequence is CASSVGANTEAFF. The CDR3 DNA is TGTGCCAGCAGCGTAGGTGCGAACACTGAAGCTTTCTTT.

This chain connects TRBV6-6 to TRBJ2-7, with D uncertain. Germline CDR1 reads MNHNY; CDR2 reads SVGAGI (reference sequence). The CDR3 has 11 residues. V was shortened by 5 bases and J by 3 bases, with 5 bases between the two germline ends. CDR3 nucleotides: TGTGCCAGCAGTGAGAGCTACGAGCAGTACTTC. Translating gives CASSESYEQYF.

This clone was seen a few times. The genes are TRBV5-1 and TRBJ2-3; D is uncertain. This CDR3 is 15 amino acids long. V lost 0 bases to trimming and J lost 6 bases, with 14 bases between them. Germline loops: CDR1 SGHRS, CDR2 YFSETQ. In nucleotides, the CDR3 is TGCGCCAGCAGCTTGGAAGGACGCCCAGCGGATACGCAGTATTTT. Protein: CASSLEGRPADTQYF. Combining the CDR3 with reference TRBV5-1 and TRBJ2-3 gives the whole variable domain KAGVTQTPRYLIKTRGQQVTLSCSPISGHRSVSWYQQTPGQGLQFLFEYFSETQRNKGNFPGRFSGRQFSNSRSEMNVSTLELGDSALYLCASSLEGRPADTQYFGPGTRLTVL.

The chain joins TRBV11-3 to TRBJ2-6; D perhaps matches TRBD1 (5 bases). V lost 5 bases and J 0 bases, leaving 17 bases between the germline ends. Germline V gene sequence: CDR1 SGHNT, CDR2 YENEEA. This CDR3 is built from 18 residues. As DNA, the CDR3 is TGTGCCAGCAGCCCGCTCGTAGGGGCCATCTCTGGGGCCAACGTCCTGACTTTC. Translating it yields CASSPLVGAISGANVLTF. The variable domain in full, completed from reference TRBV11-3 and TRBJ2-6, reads EAGVVQSPRYKIIEKKQPVAFWCNPISGHNTLYWYLQNLGQGPELLIRYENEEAVDDSQLPKDRFSAERLKGVDSTLKIQPAELGDSAVYLCASSPLVGAISGANVLTFGAGSRLTVL.

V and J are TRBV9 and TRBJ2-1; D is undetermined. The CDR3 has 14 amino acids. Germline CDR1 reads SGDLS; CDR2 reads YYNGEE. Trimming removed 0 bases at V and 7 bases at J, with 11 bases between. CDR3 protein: CASSVGSGKNEQFF. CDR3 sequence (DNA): TGTGCCAGCAGCGTAGGGTCAGGAAAAAATGAGCAGTTCTTC.

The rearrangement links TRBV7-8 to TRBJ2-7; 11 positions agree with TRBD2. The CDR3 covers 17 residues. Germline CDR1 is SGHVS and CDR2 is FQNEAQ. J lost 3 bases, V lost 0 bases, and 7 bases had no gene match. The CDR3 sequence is CASSLALLAGDRYEQYF. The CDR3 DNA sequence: TGTGCCAGCAGCTTAGCCTTACTAGCGGGGGACCGCTACGAGCAGTACTTC.

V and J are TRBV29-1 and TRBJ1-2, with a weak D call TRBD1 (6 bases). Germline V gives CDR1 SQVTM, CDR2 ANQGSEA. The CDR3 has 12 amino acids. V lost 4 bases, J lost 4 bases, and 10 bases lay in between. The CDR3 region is CSVVGQPYGYTF. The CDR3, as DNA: TGCAGCGTTGTCGGACAGCCCTATGGCTACACCTTC.

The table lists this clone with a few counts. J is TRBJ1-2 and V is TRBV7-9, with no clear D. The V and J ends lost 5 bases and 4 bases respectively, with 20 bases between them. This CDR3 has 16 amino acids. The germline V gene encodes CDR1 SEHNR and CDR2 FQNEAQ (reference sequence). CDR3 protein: CASSPRGSQLPYGYTF. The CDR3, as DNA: TGTGCCAGCAGCCCCCGGGGATCCCAACTTCCCTATGGCTACACCTTC.

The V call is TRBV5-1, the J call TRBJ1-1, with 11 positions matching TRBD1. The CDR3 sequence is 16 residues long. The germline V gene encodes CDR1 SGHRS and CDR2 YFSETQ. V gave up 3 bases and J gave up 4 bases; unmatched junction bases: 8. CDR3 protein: CASSYRDRGYGTEAFF. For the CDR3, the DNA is TGCGCCAGCAGCTACCGGGACAGGGGGTATGGCACTGAAGCTTTCTTT.

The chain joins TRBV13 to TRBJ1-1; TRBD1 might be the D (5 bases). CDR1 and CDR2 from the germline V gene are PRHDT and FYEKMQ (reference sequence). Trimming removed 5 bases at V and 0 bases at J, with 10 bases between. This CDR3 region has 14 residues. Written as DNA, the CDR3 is TGTGCCAGCAGCACCGGGACCTTGAACACTGAAGCTTTCTTT. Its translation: CASSTGTLNTEAFF. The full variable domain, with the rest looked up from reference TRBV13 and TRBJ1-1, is AAGVIQSPRHLIKEKRETATLKCYPIPRHDTVYWYQQGPGQDPQFLISFYEKMQSDKGSIPDRFSAQQFSDYHSELNMSSLELGDSALYFCASSTGTLNTEAFFGQGTRLTVV.

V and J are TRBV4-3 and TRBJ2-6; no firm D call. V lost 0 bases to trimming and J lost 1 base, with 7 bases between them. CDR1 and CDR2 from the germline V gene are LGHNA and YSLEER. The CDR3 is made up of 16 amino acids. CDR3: CASSQDSTSGANVLTF. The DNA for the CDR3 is TGCGCCAGCAGCCAAGATTCCACATCTGGGGCCAACGTCCTGACTTTC.

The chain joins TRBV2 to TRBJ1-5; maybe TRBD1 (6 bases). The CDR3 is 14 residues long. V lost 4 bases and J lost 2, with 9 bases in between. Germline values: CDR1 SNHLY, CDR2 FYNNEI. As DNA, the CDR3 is TGTGCCAGCAGTGCCCACAGGGGCAATCAGCCCCAGCATTTT. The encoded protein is CASSAHRGNQPQHF. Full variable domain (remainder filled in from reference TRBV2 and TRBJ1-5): EPEVTQTPSHQVTQMGQEVILRCVPISNHLYFYWYRQILGQKVEFLVSFYNNEISEKSEIFDDQFSVERPDGSNFTLKIRSTKLEDSAMYFCASSAHRGNQPQHFGDGTRLSIL.

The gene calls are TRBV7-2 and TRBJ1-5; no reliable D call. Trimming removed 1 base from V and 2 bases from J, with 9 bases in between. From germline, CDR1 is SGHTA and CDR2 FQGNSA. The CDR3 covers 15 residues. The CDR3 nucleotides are TGTGCCAGCAGCTTAGTGCCTAGGGGCAATCAGCCCCAGCATTTT. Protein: CASSLVPRGNQPQHF.